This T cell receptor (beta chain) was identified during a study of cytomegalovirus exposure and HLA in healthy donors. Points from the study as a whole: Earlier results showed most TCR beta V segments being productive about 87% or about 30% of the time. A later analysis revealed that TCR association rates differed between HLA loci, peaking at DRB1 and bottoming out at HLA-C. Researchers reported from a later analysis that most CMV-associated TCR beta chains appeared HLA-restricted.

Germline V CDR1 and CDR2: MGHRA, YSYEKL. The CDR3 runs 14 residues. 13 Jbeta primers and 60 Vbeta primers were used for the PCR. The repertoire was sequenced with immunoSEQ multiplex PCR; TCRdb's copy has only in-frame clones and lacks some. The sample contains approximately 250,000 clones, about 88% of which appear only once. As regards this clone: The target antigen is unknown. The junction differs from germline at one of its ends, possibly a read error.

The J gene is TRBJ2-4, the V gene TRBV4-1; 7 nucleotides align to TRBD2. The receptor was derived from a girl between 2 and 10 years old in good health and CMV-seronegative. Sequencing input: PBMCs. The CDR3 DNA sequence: TGCGCCGGCAGCCAAGATGACGGGGAGGGCATTCAGTACTTC. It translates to CAGSQDDGEGIQYF.